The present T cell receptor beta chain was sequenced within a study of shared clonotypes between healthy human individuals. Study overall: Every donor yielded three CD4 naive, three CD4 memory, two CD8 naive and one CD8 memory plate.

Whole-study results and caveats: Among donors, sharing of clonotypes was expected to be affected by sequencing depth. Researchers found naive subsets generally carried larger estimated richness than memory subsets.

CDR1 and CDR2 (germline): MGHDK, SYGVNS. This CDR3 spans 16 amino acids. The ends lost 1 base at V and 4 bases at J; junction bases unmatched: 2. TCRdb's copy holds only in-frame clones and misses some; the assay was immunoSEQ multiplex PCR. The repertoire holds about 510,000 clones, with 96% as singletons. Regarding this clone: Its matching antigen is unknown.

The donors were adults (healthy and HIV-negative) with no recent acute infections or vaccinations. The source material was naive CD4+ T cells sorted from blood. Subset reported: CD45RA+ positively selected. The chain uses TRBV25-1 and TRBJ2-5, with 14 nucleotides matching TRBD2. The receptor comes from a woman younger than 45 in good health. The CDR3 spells CASSEWGLAGVETQYF. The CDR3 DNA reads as TGTGCCAGCAGTGAATGGGGACTAGCGGGAGTAGAGACCCAGTACTTC.